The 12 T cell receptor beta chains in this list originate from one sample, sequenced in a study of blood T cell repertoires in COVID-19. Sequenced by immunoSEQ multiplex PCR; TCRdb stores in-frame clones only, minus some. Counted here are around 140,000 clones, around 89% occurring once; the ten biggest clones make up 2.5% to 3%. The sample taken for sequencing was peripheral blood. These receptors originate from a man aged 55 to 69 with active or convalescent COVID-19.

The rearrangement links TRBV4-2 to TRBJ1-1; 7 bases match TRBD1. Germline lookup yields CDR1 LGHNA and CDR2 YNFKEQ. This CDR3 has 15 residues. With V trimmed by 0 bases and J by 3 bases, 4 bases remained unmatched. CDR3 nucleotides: TGTGCCAGCAGCCAAGACGACAGGGTGGACACTGAAGCTTTCTTT. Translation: CASSQDDRVDTEAFF.

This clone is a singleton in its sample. In DNA, the CDR3 is TGCGCCAGCAGTCCAACAGGGGGTGGTATGAACACTGAAGCTTTCTTT. It translates to CASSPTGGGMNTEAFF. The chain couples TRBV5-1 to TRBJ1-1, with TRBD1 identical over 8 bases. CDR1 SGHRS and CDR2 YFSETQ come from the germline V gene. The CDR3 contains 16 residues. V shed 5 bases, J shed 0 bases, and the junction held 9 bases outside the gene matches.

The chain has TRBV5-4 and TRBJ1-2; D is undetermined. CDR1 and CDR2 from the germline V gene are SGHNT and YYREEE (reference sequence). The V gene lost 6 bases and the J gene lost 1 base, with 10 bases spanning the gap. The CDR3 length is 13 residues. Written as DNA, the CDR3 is TGTGCCAGCAAGTTGGGGAGTAACTATGGCTACACCTTC. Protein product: CASKLGSNYGYTF. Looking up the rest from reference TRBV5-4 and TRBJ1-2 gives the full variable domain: ETGVTQSPTHLIKTRGQQVTLRCSSQSGHNTVSWYQQALGQGPQFIFQYYREEENGRGNFPPRFSGLQFPNYSSELNVNALELDDSALYLCASKLGSNYGYTFGSGTRLTVV.

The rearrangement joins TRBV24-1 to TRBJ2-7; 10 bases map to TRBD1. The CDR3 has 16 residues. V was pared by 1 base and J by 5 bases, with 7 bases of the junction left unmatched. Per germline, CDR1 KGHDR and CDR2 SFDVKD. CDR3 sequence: CATSDFQGTGANEQYF. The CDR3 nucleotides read TGTGCCACCAGTGATTTTCAAGGGACAGGGGCAAACGAGCAGTACTTC.

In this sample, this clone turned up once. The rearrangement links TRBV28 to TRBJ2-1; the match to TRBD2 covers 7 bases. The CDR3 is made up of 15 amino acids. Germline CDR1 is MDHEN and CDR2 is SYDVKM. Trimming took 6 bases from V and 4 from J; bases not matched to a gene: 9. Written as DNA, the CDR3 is TGTGCCAGCAGAACTAGCGAGCGGGGTTACAATGAGCAGTTCTTC. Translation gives CASRTSERGYNEQFF.

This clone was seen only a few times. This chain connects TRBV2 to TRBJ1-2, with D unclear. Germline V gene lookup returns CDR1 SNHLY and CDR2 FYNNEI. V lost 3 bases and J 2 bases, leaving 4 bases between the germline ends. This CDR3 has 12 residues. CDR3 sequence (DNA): TGTGCCAGCAGTGACCAGAACTATGGCTACACCTTC. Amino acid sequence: CASSDQNYGYTF.

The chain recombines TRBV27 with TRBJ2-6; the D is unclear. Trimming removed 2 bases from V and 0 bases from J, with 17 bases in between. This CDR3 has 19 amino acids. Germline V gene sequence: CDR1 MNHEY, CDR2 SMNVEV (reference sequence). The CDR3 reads CASSLDMRFRSSGANVLTF. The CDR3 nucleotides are TGTGCCAGCAGTTTAGATATGCGGTTTCGGAGCTCTGGGGCCAACGTCCTGACTTTC.

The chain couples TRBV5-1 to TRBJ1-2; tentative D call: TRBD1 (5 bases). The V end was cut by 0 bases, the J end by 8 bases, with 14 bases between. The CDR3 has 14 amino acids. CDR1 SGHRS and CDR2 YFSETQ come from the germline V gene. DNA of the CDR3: TGCGCCAGCAGCTTGGGGGGCGACTCTCGGGGCTACACCTTC. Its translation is CASSLGGDSRGYTF. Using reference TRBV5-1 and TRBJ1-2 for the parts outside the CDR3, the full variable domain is KAGVTQTPRYLIKTRGQQVTLSCSPISGHRSVSWYQQTPGQGLQFLFEYFSETQRNKGNFPGRFSGRQFSNSRSEMNVSTLELGDSALYLCASSLGGDSRGYTFGSGTRLTVV.

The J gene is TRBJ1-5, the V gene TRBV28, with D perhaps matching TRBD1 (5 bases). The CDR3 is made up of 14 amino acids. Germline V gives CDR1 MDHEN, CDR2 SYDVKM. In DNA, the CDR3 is TGTGTCAACATCGCAATTCGGGGGGTACAGCCCCAGCATTTT. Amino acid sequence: CVNIAIRGVQPQHF.

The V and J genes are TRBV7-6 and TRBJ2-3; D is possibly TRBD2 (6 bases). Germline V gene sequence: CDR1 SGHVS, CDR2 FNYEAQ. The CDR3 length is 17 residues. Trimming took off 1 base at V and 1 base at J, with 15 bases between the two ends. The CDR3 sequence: CASSLVGAGGRTDTQYF. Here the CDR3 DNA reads TGTGCCAGCAGCTTAGTGGGAGCGGGTGGGCGCACAGATACGCAGTATTTT.

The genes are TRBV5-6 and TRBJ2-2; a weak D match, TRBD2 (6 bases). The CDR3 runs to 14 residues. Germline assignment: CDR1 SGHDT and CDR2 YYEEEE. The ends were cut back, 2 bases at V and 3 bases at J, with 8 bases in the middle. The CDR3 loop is CASSFSGDTGELFF. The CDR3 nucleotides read TGTGCCAGCAGCTTTTCGGGGGACACCGGGGAGCTGTTTTTT.

The chain's CDR3 is CASSIRDRANQPQHF. The DNA for the CDR3 is TGTGCCAGTAGTATTAGGGACAGGGCGAATCAGCCCCAGCATTTT. V usage is TRBV19 and J usage is TRBJ1-5, with 9 positions matching TRBD1. J gave up 4 bases and V 3 bases, and 4 bases lay outside the gene matches. CDR1 and CDR2 (germline): LNHDA, SQIVND (reference sequence). This CDR3 spans 15 amino acids. Looking up the rest from reference TRBV19 and TRBJ1-5 gives the full variable domain: DGGITQSPKYLFRKEGQNVTLSCEQNLNHDAMYWYRQDPGQGLRLIYYSQIVNDFQKGDIAEGYSVSREKKESFPLTVTSAQKNPTAFYLCASSIRDRANQPQHFGDGTRLSIL.